The 2 T cell receptor beta chains below come from one sample, sequenced in a study of vaccination and CD4 T cells after COVID-19. The Oncomine TCR Beta short-read assay was what sequenced the DNA obtained from cultured CD4+ T cells. TCRdb fed the PCR reads into MiXCR, producing one record per CDR3 protein. The sample shows more than 20,000 distinct CDR3 sequences, 30% to 35% of them seen only once. Specified treatment: roughly nine-day PBMC culture with coronavirus spike peptide pools or control peptides (ViraFEST assay). No antigens are known for them. Sequences were obtained from cultured CD4+ T cells from blood. Source of these receptors: a human donor with COVID-19.

V usage is TRBV19 and J usage is TRBJ1-5; 9 bases are a match to TRBD1. CDR3 length: 16 amino acids. Looked up from germline, CDR1 is LNHDA and CDR2 is SQIVND (reference sequence). After removal of 4 bases from V and 6 bases from J, the junction contained 10 bases not matched to a gene. DNA of the CDR3: TGTGCCAGTAGTAATCTCCCGGGACAGGGTGTTCAGCCCCAGCATTTT. Amino acid sequence: CASSNLPGQGVQPQHF.

This chain links TRBV6-1 with TRBJ2-5; D uncertain. CDR3 length equals 11 residues. Germline V gene sequence: CDR1 MNHNS, CDR2 SASEGT. Trimming left V 5 bases short and J 5 bases short, with 6 bases between. The CDR3 sequence is CASSKQETQYF. The CDR3 coding sequence is TGTGCCAGCAGTAAACAGGAGACCCAGTACTTC.